These T cell receptor beta chains were read from a single sample in a study of siplizumab effects on memory and regulatory T cells. The protocol was immunoSEQ multiplex PCR, while the TCRdb copy is restricted to in-frame clones and leaves out a portion. The sample lists some 100,000 clones, 80% to 95% occurring once. Sequencing was performed on non-Treg CD4+ T cells sorted from blood. These receptors originate from a human donor in good health. Both conserved end residues are part of each CDR3. Fields, in order: D gene, clone size, J gene, V gene, CDR3 protein, CDR3 DNA. The D gene is left open where the match is weak. Not every row has a clone size; where given, it reads once, few, many or a size class.

>-|-|TRBJ2-7|TRBV9
CASSATVSDYEQYF
TGTGCCAGCAGCGCGACCGTCTCGGACTACGAGCAGTACTTC
>-|-|TRBJ2-7|TRBV28
CATKTPISSYEQYF
TGTGCCACCAAAACCCCTATAAGCTCCTACGAGCAGTACTTC
>-|-|TRBJ1-2|TRBV18
CASSSNRQPNYGYTF
TGTGCCAGCTCAAGCAACAGGCAACCAAACTATGGCTACACCTTC
>-|-|TRBJ1-2|TRBV11-2
CASTGGGNYGYTF
TGTGCCAGCACTGGGGGAGGAAACTATGGCTACACCTTC
>-|-|TRBJ1-1|TRBV6-5
CASSYKRGTEAFF
TGTGCCAGCAGTTACAAAAGGGGCACTGAAGCTTTCTTT
>TRBD2|-|TRBJ2-7|TRBV6-5
CASSYRTGGYEQYF
TGTGCCAGCAGTTACCGGACGGGGGGGTACGAGCAGTACTTC
>-|once|TRBJ2-1|TRBV10-1
CASGGSRGNEQFF
TGCGCCAGCGGGGGGTCCAGGGGGAATGAGCAGTTCTTC
>-|once|TRBJ2-2|TRBV15
CATSRENANTGELFF
TGTGCCACCAGCAGAGAAAACGCGAACACCGGGGAGCTGTTTTTT
>TRBD1|few|TRBJ1-6|TRBV5-6
CASSSTGASPLHF
TGTGCCAGCAGCTCTACAGGGGCCTCACCCCTCCACTTT
>TRBD2|-|TRBJ2-3|TRBV18
CASSPLAGVTDTQYF
TGTGCCAGCTCACCTCTAGCGGGGGTCACAGATACGCAGTATTTT
>TRBD2|-|TRBJ2-4|TRBV10-3
CAISPAVMGRENIQYF
TGTGCCATCAGTCCGGCAGTGATGGGGAGGGAAAACATTCAGTACTTC
>TRBD2|-|TRBJ2-5|TRBV2
CASSQGLARETQYF
TGTGCCAGCAGCCAGGGACTAGCGAGGGAGACCCAGTACTTC
>TRBD1|once|TRBJ1-4|TRBV7-9
CASSSHRGDGEKLFF
TGTGCCAGCAGCTCCCACAGGGGAGACGGCGAAAAACTGTTTTTT
>-|-|TRBJ2-1|TRBV2
CASSEPVFSNEQFF
TGTGCCAGCAGTGAACCAGTTTTCTCCAATGAGCAGTTCTTC
>TRBD1|-|TRBJ1-2|TRBV4-1
CASSQAGGPGYTF
TGCGCCAGCAGCCAAGCAGGGGGACCTGGCTACACCTTC
>-|-|TRBJ1-1|TRBV10-3
CAIRRGAVGTNTEAFF
TGTGCCATCAGGAGGGGGGCGGTTGGGACGAACACTGAAGCTTTCTTT
>-|-|TRBJ2-3|TRBV9
CASSGLGSTDTQYF
TGTGCCAGCAGCGGGCTCGGTAGCACAGATACGCAGTATTTT
>TRBD2|-|TRBJ2-3|TRBV5-1
CASSFQRGAITDTQYF
TGCGCCAGCAGCTTTCAGCGGGGGGCCATCACAGATACGCAGTATTTT
>TRBD1|once|TRBJ1-6|TRBV7-2
CASSPRTGDTSPLHF
TGTGCCAGCAGCCCCAGGACAGGGGATACTTCACCCCTCCACTTT
>-|once|TRBJ2-3|TRBV27
CASRWVATDTQYF
TGTGCCAGCCGGTGGGTGGCGACAGATACGCAGTATTTT
>TRBD1|-|TRBJ2-5|TRBV2
CASSGTGQETQYF
TGTGCCAGCAGTGGGACAGGGCAAGAGACCCAGTACTTC
>TRBD1|-|TRBJ1-1|TRBV5-1
CASSLVRQGKDTEAFF
TGCGCCAGCAGCTTGGTGCGACAGGGAAAGGACACTGAAGCTTTCTTT
>-|-|TRBJ1-1|TRBV2
CASTGGSRNTEAFF
TGTGCCAGCACGGGGGGGTCCCGGAACACTGAAGCTTTCTTT
>-|-|TRBJ2-7|TRBV4-1
CASSQVRTERTYEQYF
TGCGCCAGCAGCCAAGTGAGGACGGAAAGAACCTACGAGCAGTACTTC
>TRBD1|once|TRBJ1-2|TRBV6-1
CASSVLNGTGWTYTF
TGTGCCAGCAGTGTCCTCAACGGGACAGGGTGGACCTACACCTTC
>-|-|TRBJ2-7|TRBV7-8
CASSPKGEQYF
TGTGCCAGCAGCCCCAAAGGAGAGCAGTACTTC
>TRBD1|-|TRBJ2-3|TRBV10-3
CAISSYSGTGLADTQYF
TGTGCCATCAGTTCCTACTCCGGGACAGGGTTGGCAGATACGCAGTATTTT